This T cell receptor (beta chain) is from a study of blood T cell repertoires in COVID-19. Across the study: Sources were T cells, B-cell-depleted T cells, or PBMCs; the material itself was cDNA or gDNA.

Trimming removed 0 bases at V and 6 bases at J, with 15 bases between. The CDR3 has 15 amino acids. The germline CDR1 and CDR2 sequences are SGHRS and YFSETQ. Original methodology: Amplification from reference gene primers served as the basis for estimated nucleated cell counts. Produced via immunoSEQ multiplex PCR; TCRdb's table is partial and in-frame only. V and J calls and clone size are copied from that table; D and trimming were computed from the DNA. The sample gives a few hundred thousand clones, roughly 90% of which show up once; roughly 0.92% is in the top ten. The chain employs TRBV5-1 and TRBJ1-1; D is ambiguous. Sequences were obtained from peripheral blood. The source of this sequence is a woman aged 40 to 50 who had recovered from COVID-19. The CDR3 DNA reads as TGCGCCAGCAGCTTGGCGGCGTACTCGGGAGCTGAAGCTTTCTTT. This encodes CASSLAAYSGAEAFF. The full variable domain, in which reference TRBV5-1 and TRBJ1-1 provide the parts outside the CDR3, is KAGVTQTPRYLIKTRGQQVTLSCSPISGHRSVSWYQQTPGQGLQFLFEYFSETQRNKGNFPGRFSGRQFSNSRSEMNVSTLELGDSALYLCASSLAAYSGAEAFFGQGTRLTVV.